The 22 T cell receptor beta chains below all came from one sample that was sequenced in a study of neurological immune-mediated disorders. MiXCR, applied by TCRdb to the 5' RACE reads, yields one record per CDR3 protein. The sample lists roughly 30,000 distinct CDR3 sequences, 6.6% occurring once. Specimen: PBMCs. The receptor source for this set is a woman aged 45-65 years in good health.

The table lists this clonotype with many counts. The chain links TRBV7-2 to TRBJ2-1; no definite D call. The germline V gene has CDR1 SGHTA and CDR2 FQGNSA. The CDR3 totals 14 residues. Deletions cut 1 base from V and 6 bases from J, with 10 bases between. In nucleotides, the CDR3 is TGTGCCAGCAGCTTAGGTTTCCAGGTCAATGAGCAGTTCTTC. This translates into CASSLGFQVNEQFF.

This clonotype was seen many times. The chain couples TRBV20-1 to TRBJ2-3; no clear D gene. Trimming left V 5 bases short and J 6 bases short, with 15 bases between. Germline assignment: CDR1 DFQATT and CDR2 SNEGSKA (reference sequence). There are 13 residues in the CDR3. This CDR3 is CSASRIFPDTQYF. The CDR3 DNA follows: TGCAGTGCTTCCCGAATTTTCCCTGATACGCAGTATTTT.

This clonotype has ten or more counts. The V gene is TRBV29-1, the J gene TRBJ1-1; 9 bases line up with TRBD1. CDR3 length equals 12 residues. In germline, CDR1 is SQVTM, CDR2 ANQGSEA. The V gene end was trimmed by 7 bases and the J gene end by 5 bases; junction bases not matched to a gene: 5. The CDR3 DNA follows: TGCAGCGGCGGACAGGGGAGGACTGAAGCTTTCTTT. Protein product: CSGGQGRTEAFF. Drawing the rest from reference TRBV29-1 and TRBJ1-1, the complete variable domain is SAVISQKPSRDICQRGTSLTIQCQVDSQVTMMFWYRQQPGQSLTLIATANQGSEATYESGFVIDKFPISRPNLTFSTLTVSNMSPEDSSIYLCSGGQGRTEAFFGQGTRLTVV.

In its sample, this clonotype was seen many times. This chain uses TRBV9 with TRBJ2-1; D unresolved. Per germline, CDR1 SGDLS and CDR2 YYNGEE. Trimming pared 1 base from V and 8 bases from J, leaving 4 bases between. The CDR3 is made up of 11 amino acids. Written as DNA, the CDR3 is TGTGCCAGCAGCGTATCCCATGAGCAGTTCTTC. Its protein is CASSVSHEQFF. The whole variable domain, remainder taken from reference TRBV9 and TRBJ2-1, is DSGVTQTPKHLITATGQRVTLRCSPRSGDLSVYWYQQSLDQGLQFLIQYYNGEERAKGNILERFSAQQFPDLHSELNLSSLELGDSALYFCASSVSHEQFFGPGTRLTVL.

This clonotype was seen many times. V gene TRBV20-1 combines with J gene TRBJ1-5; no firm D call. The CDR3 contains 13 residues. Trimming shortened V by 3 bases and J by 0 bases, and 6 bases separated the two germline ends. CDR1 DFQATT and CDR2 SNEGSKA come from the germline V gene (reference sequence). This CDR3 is CSARALSNQPQHF. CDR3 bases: TGCAGTGCTAGGGCACTTAGCAATCAGCCCCAGCATTTT.

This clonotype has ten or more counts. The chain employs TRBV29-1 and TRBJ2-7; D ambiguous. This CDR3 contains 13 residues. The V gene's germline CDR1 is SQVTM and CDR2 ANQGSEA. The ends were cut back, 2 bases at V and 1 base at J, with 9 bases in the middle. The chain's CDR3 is CSVEWLDSYEQYF. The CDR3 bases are TGCAGCGTTGAATGGCTTGATTCCTACGAGCAGTACTTC.

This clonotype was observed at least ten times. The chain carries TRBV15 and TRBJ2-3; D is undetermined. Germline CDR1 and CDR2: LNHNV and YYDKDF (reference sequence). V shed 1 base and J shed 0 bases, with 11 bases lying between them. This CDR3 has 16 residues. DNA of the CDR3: TGTGCCACCAGCAGAGTATCAGGAGCTAGCACAGATACGCAGTATTTT. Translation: CATSRVSGASTDTQYF.

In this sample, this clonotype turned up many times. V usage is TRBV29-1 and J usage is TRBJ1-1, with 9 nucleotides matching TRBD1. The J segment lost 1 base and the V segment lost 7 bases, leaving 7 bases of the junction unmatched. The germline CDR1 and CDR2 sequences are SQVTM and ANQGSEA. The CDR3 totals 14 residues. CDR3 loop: CSAKQGAGNTEAFF. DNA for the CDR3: TGCAGCGCAAAACAGGGGGCTGGGAACACTGAAGCTTTCTTT.

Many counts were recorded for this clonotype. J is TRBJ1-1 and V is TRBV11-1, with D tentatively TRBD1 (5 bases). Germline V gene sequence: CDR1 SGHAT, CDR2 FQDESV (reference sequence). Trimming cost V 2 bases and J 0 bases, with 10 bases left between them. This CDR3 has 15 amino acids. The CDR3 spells CASSLSGGLNTEAFF. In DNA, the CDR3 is TGTGCCAGCAGCTTATCCGGGGGACTGAACACTGAAGCTTTCTTT.

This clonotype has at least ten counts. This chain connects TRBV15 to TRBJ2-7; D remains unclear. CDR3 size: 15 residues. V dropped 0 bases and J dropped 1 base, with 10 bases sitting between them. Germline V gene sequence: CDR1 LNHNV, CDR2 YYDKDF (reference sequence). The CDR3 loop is CATSRDLTESYEQYF. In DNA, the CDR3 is TGTGCCACCAGCAGAGATTTAACAGAATCCTACGAGCAGTACTTC. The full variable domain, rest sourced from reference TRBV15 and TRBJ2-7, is DAMVIQNPRYQVTQFGKPVTLSCSQTLNHNVMYWYQQKSSQAPKLLFHYYDKDFNNEADTPDNFQSRRPNTSFCFLDIRSPGLGDTAMYLCATSRDLTESYEQYFGPGTRLTVT.

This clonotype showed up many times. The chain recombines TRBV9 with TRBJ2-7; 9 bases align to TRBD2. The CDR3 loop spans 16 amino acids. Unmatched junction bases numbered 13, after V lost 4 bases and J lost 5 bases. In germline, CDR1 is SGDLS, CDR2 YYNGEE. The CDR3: CASSPRSGSAFDEQYF. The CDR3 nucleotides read TGTGCCAGCAGCCCCCGTAGCGGGAGTGCGTTCGACGAGCAGTACTTC.

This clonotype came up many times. The CDR3 coding sequence is TGCAGTGCTAGAGGGCGGGAAGGATTTGAGACCCAGTACTTC. Protein product: CSARGREGFETQYF. This chain connects TRBV20-1 to TRBJ2-5, with a tentative D call TRBD2 (6 bases). The V gene lost 1 base and the J gene lost 5 bases, with 14 bases spanning the gap. Germline V lookup: CDR1 DFQATT, CDR2 SNEGSKA (reference sequence). The CDR3 is 14 residues long.

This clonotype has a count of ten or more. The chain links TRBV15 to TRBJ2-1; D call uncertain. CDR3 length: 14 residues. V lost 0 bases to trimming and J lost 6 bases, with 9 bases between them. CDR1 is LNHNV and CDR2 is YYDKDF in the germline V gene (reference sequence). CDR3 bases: TGTGCCACCAGCAGAGATCAGGCGTCCAATGAGCAGTTCTTC. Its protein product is CATSRDQASNEQFF.

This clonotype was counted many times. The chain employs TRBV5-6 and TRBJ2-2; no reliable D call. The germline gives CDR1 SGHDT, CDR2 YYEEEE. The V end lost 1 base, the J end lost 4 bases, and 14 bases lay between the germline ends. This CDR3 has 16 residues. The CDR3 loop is CASSLIDGQVTGELFF. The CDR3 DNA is TGTGCCAGCAGCTTGATCGACGGCCAAGTCACCGGGGAGCTGTTTTTT.

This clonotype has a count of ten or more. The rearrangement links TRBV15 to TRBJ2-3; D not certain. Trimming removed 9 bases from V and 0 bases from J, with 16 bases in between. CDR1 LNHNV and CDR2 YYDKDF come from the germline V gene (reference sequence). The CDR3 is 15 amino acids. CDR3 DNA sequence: TGTGCCACTAGCCGCCTCCGAACTAGCACAGATACGCAGTATTTT. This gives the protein CATSRLRTSTDTQYF.

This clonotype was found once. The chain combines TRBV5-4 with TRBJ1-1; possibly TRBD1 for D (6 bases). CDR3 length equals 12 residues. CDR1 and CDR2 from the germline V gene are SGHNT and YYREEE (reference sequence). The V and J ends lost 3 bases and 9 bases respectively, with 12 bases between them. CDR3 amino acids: CASSSDRLQAFF. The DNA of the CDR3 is TGTGCCAGCAGCTCGGACAGACTACAAGCTTTCTTT.

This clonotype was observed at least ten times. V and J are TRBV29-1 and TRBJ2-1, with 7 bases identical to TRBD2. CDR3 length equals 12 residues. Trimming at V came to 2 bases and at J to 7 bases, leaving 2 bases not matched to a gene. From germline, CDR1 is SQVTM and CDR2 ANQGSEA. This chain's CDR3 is CSVEPGGNEQFF. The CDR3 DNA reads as TGCAGCGTTGAACCCGGGGGGAATGAGCAGTTCTTC.

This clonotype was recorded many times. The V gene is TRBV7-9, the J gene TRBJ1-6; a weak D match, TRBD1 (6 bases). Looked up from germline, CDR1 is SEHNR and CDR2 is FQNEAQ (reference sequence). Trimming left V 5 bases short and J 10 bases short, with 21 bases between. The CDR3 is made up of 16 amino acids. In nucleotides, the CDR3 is TGTGCCAGCAGCCCCGTAGGCGGCAGGGGTCACTCACCCCTCCACTTT. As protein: CASSPVGGRGHSPLHF.

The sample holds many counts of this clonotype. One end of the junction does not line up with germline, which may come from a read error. The CDR3 reads CASSQGGGNSHEQYF. The CDR3 DNA reads as TGTGCCAGCAGCCAAGGGGGCGGTAACTCCCACGAGCAGTACTTC. V gene TRBV3-1 combines with J gene TRBJ2-7; the D gene is possibly TRBD1 (5 bases). Germline-derived CDR1 and CDR2 are LGHDT and YNNKEL (reference sequence). The CDR3 is 15 amino acids.

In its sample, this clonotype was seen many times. The CDR3 nucleotides read TGCAGTGGGGACAGGGTCATGAACACTGAAGCTTTCTTT. Translation: CSGDRVMNTEAFF. The V gene is TRBV20-1, the J gene TRBJ1-1; 9 positions agree with TRBD1. V lost 7 bases and J lost 0; bases outside the gene matches: 3. The germline CDR1 and CDR2 sequences are DFQATT and SNEGSKA (reference sequence). The CDR3 consists of 13 residues.

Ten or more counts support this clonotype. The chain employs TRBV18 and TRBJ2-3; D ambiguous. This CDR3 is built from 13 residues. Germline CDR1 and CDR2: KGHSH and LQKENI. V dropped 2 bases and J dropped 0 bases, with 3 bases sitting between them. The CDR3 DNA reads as TGTGCCAGCTCACCAATTAGCACAGATACGCAGTATTTT. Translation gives CASSPISTDTQYF. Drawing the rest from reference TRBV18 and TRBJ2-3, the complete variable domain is NAGVMQNPRHLVRRRGQEARLRCSPMKGHSHVYWYRQLPEEGLKFMVYLQKENIIDESGMPKERFSAEFPKEGPSILRIQQVVRGDSAAYFCASSPISTDTQYFGPGTRLTVL.

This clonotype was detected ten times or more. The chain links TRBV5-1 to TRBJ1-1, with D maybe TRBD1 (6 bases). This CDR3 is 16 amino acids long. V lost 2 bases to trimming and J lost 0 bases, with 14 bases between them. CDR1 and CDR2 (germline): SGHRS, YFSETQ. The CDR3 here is CASSLSGTRMNTEAFF. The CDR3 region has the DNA TGCGCCAGCAGCTTAAGTGGGACAAGAATGAACACTGAAGCTTTCTTT.